This T cell receptor beta chain was sequenced in a study of OX40 agonist ivuxolimab in advanced cancers. Study-wide background: Patients received the agonistic anti-OX40 (CD134) antibody ivuxolimab. Ivuxolimab, which patients received intravenously every 2 weeks, was dosed at 0.01 to 10 mg/kg. Partial responses occurred in Three dose-escalation patients, one with hepatocellular carcinoma and two with cutaneous melanoma.

In this sample, this clone turned up many times. The study sampled blood at baseline, cycle 4 day 1, and cycle 7 day 1. Germline values: CDR1 MDHEN, CDR2 SYDVKM. The CDR3 totals 14 residues. V dropped 6 bases and J dropped 4; count of bases not matched to a gene: 4. Clones were read by immunoSEQ multiplex PCR, and TCRdb kept only the in-frame ones, dropping some. The table has tens of thousands of clones, about 80% seen once; the top ten hold 4% to 4.5%. The chain has TRBV28 and TRBJ2-7, with 12 positions matching TRBD2. This sample comprised CD4+ or CD8+ T cells sorted from blood, obtained in a trial of the OX40 agonist ivuxolimab. This clonotype was obtained from an adult with an advanced solid tumor such as melanoma, head and neck, liver or kidney cancer. The CDR3, as DNA: TGTGCCAGCAGCCCTGGACTAGCGGGATACGAGCAGTACTTC. This gives the protein CASSPGLAGYEQYF.